Here is one T cell receptor beta chain with its context. What it binds is unknown. This sample is drawn from a study of cytomegalovirus exposure and HLA in healthy donors. General study points: Presence/absence analyses assumed roughly uniform sequencing depth across donors, which may not hold. In a later analysis, V- and J-gene trimming of beta chains associated with a DCLRE1C missense variant, replicated independently.

Germline CDR1 and CDR2: MNHEY and SMNVEV (reference sequence). The CDR3 is 15 amino acids. The V segment lost 5 bases and the J segment 5 bases; nucleotides outside the gene matches: 11. A multiplex PCR was run with 60 Vbeta primers and 13 Jbeta primers. Only in-frame clones appear in the TCRdb table, and some are missing; sequencing was by immunoSEQ multiplex PCR. The sample lists around 220,000 clones, about 77% seen once, with approximately 1.9% in the top ten. Input material: PBMCs. The rearrangement joins TRBV27 to TRBJ1-1; TRBD1 matches at 7 bases. This clonotype was sampled from a woman aged 25 to 39 in good health and CMV-seronegative. The CDR3 DNA sequence: TGTGCCAGCAGTAGTCGACAGGGAAGGGGAACTGAAGCTTTCTTT. Translated: CASSSRQGRGTEAFF.